This is a list of T cell receptor beta chains from one sample in a study of cytomegalovirus exposure and HLA in healthy donors. Assay: immunoSEQ multiplex PCR; the TCRdb copy retains only in-frame clones and omits some. With approximately 210,000 clones in the sample, the ten largest clones hold under 1%. Sequences were obtained from PBMCs. These receptor sequences come from a woman in her 30s in good health and CMV-seropositive. Each CDR3 is given with its conserved first and last residue. A D gene is named only where the DNA matches it firmly.

d_call j_call cdr3_length v_call cdr3_nt cdr3_aa
. TRBJ1-2 15 TRBV11-2 TGTGCCAGCAGCTTAGCCCAGGGCGCTAACTATGGCTACACCTTC CASSLAQGANYGYTF
. TRBJ1-5 15 TRBV21-1 TGTGCCACCCCCAAACGGCGCAGGGTCAATCAGCCCCAGCATTTT CATPKRRRVNQPQHF
TRBD1 TRBJ2-5 14 TRBV7-9 TGTGCCAGCAGCCCTGGGACAGGGGCCGGGGAGCAGTACTTC CASSPGTGAGEQYF
. TRBJ2-7 11 TRBV5-6 TGTGCCAGCAGTCAGGGTTACGAGCAGTACTTC CASSQGYEQYF
TRBD2 TRBJ2-2 16 TRBV5-1 TGCGCCAGCGACTGGACTAGCGGGGGGAACACCGGGGAGCTGTTTTTT CASDWTSGGNTGELFF
TRBD1 TRBJ1-1 15 TRBV6-6 TGTGCCAGCAGTTACTCGCAGGGGGCGGGTACTGAAGCTTTCTTT CASSYSQGAGTEAFF
. TRBJ1-4 13 TRBV11-2 TGTGCCAGCAGCTTAGAGTTCCAGGCCACGCTGTTTTTT CASSLEFQATLFF
. TRBJ1-4 16 TRBV6-4 TGTGCCAGCAGTGACGTTAGTTGGGAGGGGGGTGAAAAACTGTTTTTT CASSDVSWEGGEKLFF
. TRBJ2-2 16 TRBV5-4 TGTGCCAGCAGCTTGGGTGGCGGAAAGAACACCGGGGAGCTGTTTTTT CASSLGGGKNTGELFF
. TRBJ2-1 12 TRBV29-1 TGCAGCGTTGTCAGGGTTCCCAATGAGCAGTTCTTC CSVVRVPNEQFF
. TRBJ2-1 14 TRBV5-1 TGCGCCAGCAGCCCCGCGGAGTTGAGAAATGAGCAGTTCTTC CASSPAELRNEQFF
TRBD1 TRBJ2-7 15 TRBV6-5 TGTGCCAGCAGTCCCCGACAGGGGGAACTGTACGAGCAGTACTTC CASSPRQGELYEQYF
TRBD2 TRBJ2-5 13 TRBV5-1 TGCGCCAGCAGCTTTACTAGCGAAGAGACCCAGTACTTC CASSFTSEETQYF
TRBD1 TRBJ1-5 16 TRBV18 TGTGCCAGCTCACCGGGACAGGGAAATAGCAATCAGCCCCAGCATTTT CASSPGQGNSNQPQHF
. TRBJ2-3 13 TRBV4-1 TGCGCCAGCAGCCAAGAGCAGGCTGTAGCGCAGTATTTT CASSQEQAVAQYF
. TRBJ1-1 14 TRBV6-6 TGTGCCAGCAGGTCCGGGACACCGAACACTGAAGCTTTCTTT CASRSGTPNTEAFF